The entry below describes one TCR beta chain. From germline, CDR1 is SGHAT and CDR2 FQNNGV. The CDR3 contains 16 residues. Trimming cost V 6 bases and J 3 bases, with 21 bases left between them. This sample was taken from a study of blood T cell repertoires in COVID-19. While infection was still active, Seattle patients were enrolled and then followed longitudinally. The table came from immunoSEQ multiplex PCR; TCRdb's copy has only in-frame clones and leaves some out. This sample has more than 300,000 clones, with about 87% found just once. This receptor was taken from a woman in her 30s with COVID-19, enrolled during active disease. The source material was peripheral blood. The rearrangement uses TRBV11-2 and TRBJ2-7; D possibly corresponds to TRBD2 (6 bases). For the CDR3, the DNA is TGTGCCAGCAGTCCCCTCCGGAGGGCAGGGCGCTACGAGCAGTACTTC. The encoded protein is CASSPLRRAGRYEQYF.